This TCR beta chain was found in a study of T cells in narcolepsy. Study-level background: Enrolled donors included narcolepsy type 1 or type 2 patients and healthy controls.

The assay was immunoSEQ multiplex PCR, and TCRdb's table has in-frame clones only and misses some. Of about 3,400 clones listed, 60% to 80% are singletons. Concerning this clone: Its antigen is still unknown.

Findings of the study overall: Autoreactive HCRT-specific and TRIB2-specific clonotypes were marked in same-patient CSF-versus-blood CD4+ comparisons. Autoreactive clonotypes reportedly recurred in blood of same and different patients, not controls.

Germline lookup yields CDR1 SGHKS and CDR2 YYEKEE (reference sequence). This CDR3 has 16 amino acids. With 4 bases clipped from V and 3 bases from J, the junction kept 6 bases outside the gene matches. Sequenced material: CD45RA- memory CD8+ T cells from PBMCs. The TCR was taken from a human donor with narcolepsy. The chain combines TRBV5-5 with TRBJ2-7; 14 bases map to TRBD2. CDR3 loop: CASSGTSGGQGYEQYF. The CDR3 nucleotides read TGTGCCAGCAGCGGGACTAGCGGGGGCCAGGGCTACGAGCAGTACTTC.